The 9 T cell receptor beta chains in this list originate from one sample, sequenced in a study of T cells expressing NK-cell markers. Using the 5' RACE reads, TCRdb records one entry per CDR3 protein without DNA. Its clone listing holds 400,000 to 500,000 distinct CDR3 sequences. The sequencing sample was made of blood T cells: a sorted CD56 or NKG2C T cell subset, CD4+ or CD8+ T cells, or bulk PBMC T cells (not recorded which). The receptor source for this set is a woman aged 18 to 75 in good health.

The V and J genes are TRBV5-1 and TRBJ1-1. CDR1 and CDR2 from the germline V gene are SGHRS and YFSETQ. There are 13 residues in the CDR3. The CDR3 sequence: CASSLVAESEAFF.

This chain links TRBV4-2 with TRBJ2-7. The CDR3 is 15 residues long. Germline V gene data show CDR1 as LGHNA and CDR2 as YNFKEQ. The CDR3 loop reads CASSQDLGDRLEQYF.

The genes are TRBV16 and TRBJ1-2. CDR3 length: 13 amino acids. Germline CDR1 reads KGHSY; CDR2 reads FQNENV. The CDR3 sequence: CASSQSELYGYTF.

The chain recombines TRBV20-1 with TRBJ2-7; the D gene TCRdb calls, TRBD2, cannot be checked with no DNA. CDR3 length equals 14 residues. CDR1 is DFQATT, CDR2 SNEGSKA, per germline (reference sequence). The CDR3 sequence is CSAPTALTPDEQYF.

The chain has TRBV20-1 and TRBJ2-4; TCRdb reports TRBD1, a call that lacks DNA to check it against. There are 13 residues in the CDR3. Germline loops: CDR1 DFQATT, CDR2 SNEGSKA (reference sequence). The CDR3 reads CSASPDRENIQYF.

The chain recombines TRBV20-1 with TRBJ1-2. CDR3 size: 14 residues. The V gene's germline CDR1 is DFQATT and CDR2 SNEGSKA (reference sequence). The CDR3 loop reads CSASEPTANYGYTF.

The chain combines TRBV7-9 with TRBJ1-4; no DNA is available, so the TRBD1 call from TCRdb remains unchecked. The CDR3 totals 16 residues. Looked up from germline, CDR1 is SEHNR and CDR2 is FQNEAQ (reference sequence). The CDR3 region is CASSRGPDRGNEKLFF.

V gene TRBV5-1 combines with J gene TRBJ2-3; TCRdb's D gene call, TRBD2, goes unchecked for lack of DNA. The CDR3 spans 17 residues. The germline CDR1 and CDR2 sequences are SGHRS and YFSETQ. The CDR3 loop reads CASSTRLAGVRTDTQYF.

This chain uses TRBV20-1 with TRBJ2-5; TCRdb designates TRBD1, a call that cannot be tested without DNA. Germline V gene sequence: CDR1 DFQATT, CDR2 SNEGSKA (reference sequence). The CDR3 runs to 15 residues. The CDR3 sequence: CSARAPGTTKETQYF.